This T cell receptor (beta chain) stems from a study of blood T cell repertoires in COVID-19. V lost 2 bases and J 2 bases, leaving 9 bases between the germline ends. The CDR3 runs 14 residues. The V gene's germline CDR1 is SGHDN and CDR2 FVKESK. TCRdb's table, derived via immunoSEQ multiplex PCR, lists solely in-frame clones and lacks some. The sample records 150,000 to 200,000 clones, around 87% being singletons. This receptor was taken from a woman in her thirties who had recovered from COVID-19. V and J are TRBV14 and TRBJ1-1; weak D call: TRBD1 (6 bases). The sample was PBMCs or T cells enriched from blood (not recorded which). The DNA for the CDR3 is TGTGCCAGCAGCCAACAACAGGGAAACACTGAAGCTTTCTTT. Translating gives CASSQQQGNTEAFF. Based on the CDR3 plus reference TRBV14 and TRBJ1-1, the full variable domain is EAGVTQFPSHSVIEKGQTVTLRCDPISGHDNLYWYRRVMGKEIKFLLHFVKESKQDESGMPNNRFLAERTGGTYSTLKVQPAELEDSGVYFCASSQQQGNTEAFFGQGTRLTVV.